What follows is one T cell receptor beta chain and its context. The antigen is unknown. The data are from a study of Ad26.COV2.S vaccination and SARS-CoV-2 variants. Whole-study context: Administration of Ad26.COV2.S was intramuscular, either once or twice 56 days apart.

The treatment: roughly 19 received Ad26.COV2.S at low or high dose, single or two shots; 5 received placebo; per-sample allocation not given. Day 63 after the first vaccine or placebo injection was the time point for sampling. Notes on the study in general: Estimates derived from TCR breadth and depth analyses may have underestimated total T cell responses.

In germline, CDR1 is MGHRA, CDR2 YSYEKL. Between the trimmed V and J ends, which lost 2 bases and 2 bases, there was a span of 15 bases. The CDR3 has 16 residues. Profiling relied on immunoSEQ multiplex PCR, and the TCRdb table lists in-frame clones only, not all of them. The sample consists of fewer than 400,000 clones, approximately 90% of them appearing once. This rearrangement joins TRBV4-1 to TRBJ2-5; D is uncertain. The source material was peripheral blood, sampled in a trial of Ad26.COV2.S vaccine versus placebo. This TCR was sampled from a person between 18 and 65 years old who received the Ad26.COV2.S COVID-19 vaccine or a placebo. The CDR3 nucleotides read TGCGCCAGCAGCCAAAGACCCCTCAGACAACAAGAGACCCAGTACTTC. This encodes CASSQRPLRQQETQYF.